This T cell receptor beta chain is from a study of cytomegalovirus exposure and HLA in healthy donors. Germline trimming cut 5 bases from V and 4 bases from J; bases unmatched to any gene: 2. The CDR3 totals 14 residues. The germline V gene encodes CDR1 MNHEY and CDR2 SMNVEV (reference sequence). The PCR was carried out with 60 Vbeta primers and 13 Jbeta primers. The table came from immunoSEQ multiplex PCR; TCRdb's copy has only in-frame clones and leaves some out. This table holds around 200,000 clones, roughly 90% found once. Material for sequencing was PBMCs. The chain is built from TRBV27 and TRBJ2-5, with TRBD2 identical over 12 bases. The sequence was collected from a woman under 30 in good health and CMV-seronegative. CDR3 amino acids: CASSLAGGPETQYF. The CDR3 nucleotides are TGTGCCAGCAGTCTAGCGGGGGGGCCAGAGACCCAGTACTTC.